This is a list of T cell receptor beta chains from one sample in a study of T cell changes during pregnancy in multiple sclerosis. Data came from immunoSEQ multiplex PCR; TCRdb stores just in-frame clones and leaves some out. The table lists 80,000 to 95,000 clones, roughly 93% of them singletons. The sample in question was peripheral blood, obtained in the third trimester of pregnancy. The receptors shown here come from a female donor in good health, enrolled as a control in a pregnancy study. CDR3s include the opening cysteine and the closing phenylalanine or tryptophan. The D gene is left open where the match is weak. Clone sizes are given selectively: once, few, many, or a class where the clone is expanded.

d_call j_call clone_size v_call cdr3_nt cdr3_aa
. TRBJ2-3 . TRBV10-2 TGCGCCAGCAGCCTTGACAGTTACGGAGATACGCAGTATTTT CASSLDSYGDTQYF
TRBD1 TRBJ1-5 . TRBV4-1 TGCGCCAGCAGTCGAGGACAGGACAATCAGCCCCAGCATTTT CASSRGQDNQPQHF
. TRBJ2-7 . TRBV29-1 TGCAGCGCCAGGGGTGATCCCGACTACGAGCAGTACTTC CSARGDPDYEQYF
. TRBJ1-2 . TRBV6-1 TGTGCCAGCAGTACGAAGAGGCACTATGGCTACACCTTC CASSTKRHYGYTF
. TRBJ2-7 . TRBV15 TGTGCCACCAGCAGGGGGGGAAAAGTCGACGAGCAGTACTTC CATSRGGKVDEQYF
TRBD1 TRBJ1-2 . TRBV10-2 TGCGCCAGCAGCCTGGGACAGGGAAACTATGGCTACACCTTC CASSLGQGNYGYTF
. TRBJ2-5 . TRBV19 TGTGCCAGTAGTATTGAAGGAAGCGACGAGACCCAGTACTTC CASSIEGSDETQYF
. TRBJ2-4 . TRBV7-9 TGTGCCAGCAGCTTAGCGTATCAGGGAGGAGCCAAAAACATTCAGTACTTC CASSLAYQGGAKNIQYF
. TRBJ1-3 . TRBV19 TGTGCCACCCCGACAGGACCAGTTTGGGGAAACACCATATATTTT CATPTGPVWGNTIYF
. TRBJ1-2 few TRBV7-2 TGTGCCAGCAGCGCGCGTTATACCAGGGATGGCTACACCTTC CASSARYTRDGYTF
. TRBJ2-7 . TRBV7-9 TGTGCCAGCAGCGCGGTAGGCGGTTACTACGAGCAGTACTTC CASSAVGGYYEQYF
. TRBJ2-1 . TRBV9 TGTGCCAGCAGCGTAGAACTAGGCAATGAGCAGTTCTTC CASSVELGNEQFF
. TRBJ2-7 . TRBV7-2 TGTGCCAGCAGCTTAGGGGGGAGCGGGTCCTACGAGCAGTACTTC CASSLGGSGSYEQYF
TRBD1 TRBJ2-5 few TRBV5-4 TGTGCCAGCAGCCCAACACAGGGGGCCGGGGAGACCCAGTACTTC CASSPTQGAGETQYF
. TRBJ1-5 . TRBV28 TGTGCCAGCCAAAATCTCGACAGACTTAATCAGCCCCAGCATTTT CASQNLDRLNQPQHF
. TRBJ1-1 . TRBV18 TGTGCCAGCTCACCACCAACGGTGGACACTGAAGCTTTCTTT CASSPPTVDTEAFF
. TRBJ1-5 few TRBV23-1 TGCGCCAGCACTGAGAATCAGCCCCAGCATTTT CASTENQPQHF
. TRBJ2-1 . TRBV11-1 TGTGCCAGCAGCTTAGGTGGGGGACTGGAATACAATGAGCAGTTCTTC CASSLGGGLEYNEQFF
. TRBJ2-6 . TRBV10-3 TGTGCCATCAGTGAGCAGGGGCGAGGGGCCAACGTCCTGACTTTC CAISEQGRGANVLTF
TRBD2 TRBJ2-2 . TRBV6-6 TGTGCCAGCAGTTACAGGTCGGGAGGGGACACCGGGGAGCTGTTTTTT CASSYRSGGDTGELFF
. TRBJ1-1 . TRBV7-2 TGTGCCAGCAGCCCCCAGGTGGTACAGGTGCGTACTGAAGCTTTCTTT CASSPQVVQVRTEAFF
. TRBJ2-5 . TRBV5-1 TGCGCCAGCAGCTTTACGGGTCTGGAGACCCAGTACTTC CASSFTGLETQYF
TRBD2 TRBJ2-7 . TRBV5-1 TGCGCCAGCGGGGGGACTAGCGGGAACCACGAGCAGTACTTC CASGGTSGNHEQYF
TRBD1 TRBJ1-2 . TRBV20-1 TGCAGTCTGACAGGGTTTGGCGGCTACACCTTC CSLTGFGGYTF
. TRBJ2-7 . TRBV6-5 TGTGCCAGCAGACCCCCGGGACTCTACGAGCAGTACTTC CASRPPGLYEQYF
TRBD2 TRBJ2-6 once TRBV2 TGTGCCAGCATGGGAGGGAGGACTGGGGCCAACGTCCTGACTTTC CASMGGRTGANVLTF
. TRBJ2-1 . TRBV7-9 TGTGCCAGCAGCGTAATCAATGAGCAGTTCTTC CASSVINEQFF